This T cell receptor (beta chain) was sequenced during a study of spatial heterogeneity in lung cancer. Time point given: sample taken at primary tumor resection. TCRdb called the 5' RACE reads again in MiXCR, with one record for every CDR3 protein. The sample has 2,500 to 3,500 distinct CDR3 sequences; 5.5% to 7% are singletons. The CDR3 extends over 13 amino acids. Germline assignment: CDR1 SGHAT and CDR2 FQNNGV. V was trimmed by 2 bases and J by 5 bases, leaving 9 bases between them. In regard to this clonotype: A much larger clone differs from this one at a single base, so this may be a read error.

The chain joins TRBV11-2 to TRBJ2-5; possible D gene TRBD2, 6 bases. The sample was normal lung tissue next to the tumor, taken at surgery. The TCR was taken from a male donor with early-stage non-small cell lung cancer. Here the CDR3 reads CASSLSGEETQYF. DNA of the CDR3: TGTGCCAGCAGCTTATCGGGGGAGGAGACCCAGTACTTC.